This TCR beta chain was recorded in a study of T cell repertoires in cytomegalovirus infection. Study information: Recently described HLA-C-restricted plus well-studied HLA-B-restricted CMV epitopes were used. It can be stated that public TCR beta signatures indicated CMV infection as well as a matching HLA type.

Concerning this clonotype: Its cognate antigen is unknown.

TCRdb fed the reads into MiXCR, producing one record per CDR3 protein. Here the sample spans approximately 300,000 distinct CDR3 sequences, roughly 25% being singletons. The study's findings and limits: Accumulated public TCR beta family frequency recognized individuals carrying CMV together with the relevant HLA. The response measured ex vivo was dominated by TCR beta clonotypes (HLA-C-restricted and CMV-specific).

Sequenced material: cultured PBMCs, taken from culture after CMV antigen stimulation. This sequence originates from a human donor in good health (CMV status not recorded). Some clones in this sample may be carry-over from other donors' samples.

CDR3 in amino acids: CASSHSGPTESQPQHF. Written as DNA, the CDR3 is TGTGCCAGCAGCCACTCGGGACCGACGGAAAGTCAGCCCCAGCATTTT. This chain uses TRBV4-2 with TRBJ1-5, with a possible D match to TRBD1 (5 bases). This CDR3 is built from 16 residues. Germline assignment: CDR1 LGHNA and CDR2 YNFKEQ. Trimming took 3 bases from V and 6 from J, leaving 18 bases between them.